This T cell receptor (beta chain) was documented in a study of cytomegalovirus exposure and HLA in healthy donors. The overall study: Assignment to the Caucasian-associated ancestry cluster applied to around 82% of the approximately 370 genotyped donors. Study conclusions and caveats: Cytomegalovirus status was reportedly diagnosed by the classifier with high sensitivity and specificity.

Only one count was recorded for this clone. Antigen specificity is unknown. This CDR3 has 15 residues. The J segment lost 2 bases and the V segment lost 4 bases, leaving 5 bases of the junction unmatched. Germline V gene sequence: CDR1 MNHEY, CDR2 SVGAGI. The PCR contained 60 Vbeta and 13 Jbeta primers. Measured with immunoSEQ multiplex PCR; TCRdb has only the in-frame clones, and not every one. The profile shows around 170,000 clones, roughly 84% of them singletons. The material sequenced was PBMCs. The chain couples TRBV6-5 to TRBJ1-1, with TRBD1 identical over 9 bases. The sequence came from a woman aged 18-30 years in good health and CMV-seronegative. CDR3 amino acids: CASSSRTGANTEAFF. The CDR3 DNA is TGTGCCAGCAGTTCTAGGACAGGGGCAAACACTGAAGCTTTCTTT.